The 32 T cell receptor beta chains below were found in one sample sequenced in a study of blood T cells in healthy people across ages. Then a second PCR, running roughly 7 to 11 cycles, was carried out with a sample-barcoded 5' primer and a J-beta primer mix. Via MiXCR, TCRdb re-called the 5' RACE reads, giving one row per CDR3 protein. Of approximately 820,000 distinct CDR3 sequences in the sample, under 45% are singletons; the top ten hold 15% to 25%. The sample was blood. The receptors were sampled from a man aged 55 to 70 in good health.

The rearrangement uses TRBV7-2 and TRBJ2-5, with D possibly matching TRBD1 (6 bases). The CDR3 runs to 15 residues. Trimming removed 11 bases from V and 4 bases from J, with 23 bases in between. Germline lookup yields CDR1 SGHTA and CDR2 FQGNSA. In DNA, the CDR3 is TGTGCCGCTAGCTTGGGGGCAGGGCCTGCAGAGACCCAGTACTTC. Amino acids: CAASLGAGPAETQYF.

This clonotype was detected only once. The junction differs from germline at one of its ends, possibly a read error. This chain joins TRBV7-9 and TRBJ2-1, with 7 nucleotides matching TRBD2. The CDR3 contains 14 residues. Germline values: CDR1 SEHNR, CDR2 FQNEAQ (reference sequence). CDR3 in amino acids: CASSSASGGNERFF. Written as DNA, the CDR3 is TGTGCCAGCAGTAGCGCTAGCGGCGGCAATGAGCGGTTCTTC.

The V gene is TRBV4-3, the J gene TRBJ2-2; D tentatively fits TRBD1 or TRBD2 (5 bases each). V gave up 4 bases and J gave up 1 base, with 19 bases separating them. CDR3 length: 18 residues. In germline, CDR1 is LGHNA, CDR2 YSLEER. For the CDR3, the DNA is TGCGCCAGCAGCCCAAGTCCATCGGGACGGAGGAACACCGGGGAGCTGTTTTTT. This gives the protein CASSPSPSGRRNTGELFF.

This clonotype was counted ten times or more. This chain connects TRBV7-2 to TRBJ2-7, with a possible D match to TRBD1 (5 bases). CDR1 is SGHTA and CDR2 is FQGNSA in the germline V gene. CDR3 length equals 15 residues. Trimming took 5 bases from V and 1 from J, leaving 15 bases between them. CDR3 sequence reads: CASSLTTTASYEQYF. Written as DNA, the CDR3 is TGTGCCAGCAGCCTAACAACGACAGCTTCCTACGAGCAGTACTTC.

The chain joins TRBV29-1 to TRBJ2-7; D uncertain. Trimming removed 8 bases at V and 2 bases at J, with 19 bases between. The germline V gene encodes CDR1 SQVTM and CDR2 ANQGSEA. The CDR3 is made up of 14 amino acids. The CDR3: CSIETTHSPYEQYF. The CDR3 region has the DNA TGCAGCATCGAAACTACCCACAGCCCCTACGAGCAGTACTTC.

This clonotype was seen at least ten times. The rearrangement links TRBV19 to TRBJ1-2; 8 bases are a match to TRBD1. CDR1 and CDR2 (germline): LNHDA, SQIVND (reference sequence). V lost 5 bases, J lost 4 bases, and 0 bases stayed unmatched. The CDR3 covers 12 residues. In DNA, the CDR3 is TGTGCCAGTAGTGGACAGGGCTATGGCTACACCTTC. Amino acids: CASSGQGYGYTF. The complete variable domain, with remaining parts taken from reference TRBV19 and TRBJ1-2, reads DGGITQSPKYLFRKEGQNVTLSCEQNLNHDAMYWYRQDPGQGLRLIYYSQIVNDFQKGDIAEGYSVSREKKESFPLTVTSAQKNPTAFYLCASSGQGYGYTFGSGTRLTVV.

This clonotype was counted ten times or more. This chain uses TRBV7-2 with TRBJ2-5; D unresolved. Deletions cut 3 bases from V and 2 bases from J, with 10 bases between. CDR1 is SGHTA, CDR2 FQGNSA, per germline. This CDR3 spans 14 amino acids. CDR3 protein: CASSLAGTQETQYF. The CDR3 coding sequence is TGTGCCAGCAGCTTGGCAGGAACTCAAGAGACCCAGTACTTC.

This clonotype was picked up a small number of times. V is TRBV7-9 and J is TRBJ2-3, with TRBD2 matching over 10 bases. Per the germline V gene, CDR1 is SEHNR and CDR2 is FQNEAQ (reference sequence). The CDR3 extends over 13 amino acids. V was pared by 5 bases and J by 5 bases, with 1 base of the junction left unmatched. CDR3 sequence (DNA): TGTGCCAGCAGCCGGACTAGCGGAGATACGCAGTATTTT. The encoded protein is CASSRTSGDTQYF.

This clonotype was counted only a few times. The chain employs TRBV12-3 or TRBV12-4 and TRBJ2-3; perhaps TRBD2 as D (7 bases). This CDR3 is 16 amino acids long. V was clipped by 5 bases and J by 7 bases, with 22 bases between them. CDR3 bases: TGTGCCAGCAGTCCAGGTCTAGGGGGGGCCTTTAATACGCAGTATTTT. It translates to CASSPGLGGAFNTQYF.

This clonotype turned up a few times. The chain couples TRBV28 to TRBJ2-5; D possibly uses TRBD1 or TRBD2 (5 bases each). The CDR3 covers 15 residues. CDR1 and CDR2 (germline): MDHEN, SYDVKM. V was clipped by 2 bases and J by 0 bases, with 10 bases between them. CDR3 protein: CASSLIGTYQETQYF. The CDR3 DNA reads TGTGCCAGCAGTTTAATAGGGACGTACCAAGAGACCCAGTACTTC.

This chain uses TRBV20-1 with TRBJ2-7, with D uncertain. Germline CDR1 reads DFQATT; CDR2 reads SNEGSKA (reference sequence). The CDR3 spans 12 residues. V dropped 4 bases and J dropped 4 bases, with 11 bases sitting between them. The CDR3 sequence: CSAMRQVYEQYF. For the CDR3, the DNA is TGCAGTGCTATGCGTCAAGTGTACGAGCAGTACTTC.

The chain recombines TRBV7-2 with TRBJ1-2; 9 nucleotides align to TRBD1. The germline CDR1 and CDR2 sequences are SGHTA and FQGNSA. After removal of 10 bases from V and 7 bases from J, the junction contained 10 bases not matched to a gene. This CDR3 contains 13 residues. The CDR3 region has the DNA TGTGCCACCTGGACAGGGGCGGGTCGTGGCTACACCTTC. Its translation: CATWTGAGRGYTF.

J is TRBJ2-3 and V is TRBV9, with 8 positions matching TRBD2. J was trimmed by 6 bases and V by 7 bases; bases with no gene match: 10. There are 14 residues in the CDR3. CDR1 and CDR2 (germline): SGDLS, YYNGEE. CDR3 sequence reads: CASSATGGVDTQYF. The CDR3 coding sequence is TGTGCCAGCTCGGCTACGGGGGGGGTGGATACGCAGTATTTT.

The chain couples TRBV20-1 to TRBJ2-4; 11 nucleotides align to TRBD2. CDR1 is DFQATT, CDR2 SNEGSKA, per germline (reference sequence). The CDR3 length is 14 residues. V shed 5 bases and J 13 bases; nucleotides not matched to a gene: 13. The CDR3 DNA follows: TGCAGTGCTCTTACTAGCGGGGGATCCAATGAGCAGTACTTC. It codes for CSALTSGGSNEQYF.

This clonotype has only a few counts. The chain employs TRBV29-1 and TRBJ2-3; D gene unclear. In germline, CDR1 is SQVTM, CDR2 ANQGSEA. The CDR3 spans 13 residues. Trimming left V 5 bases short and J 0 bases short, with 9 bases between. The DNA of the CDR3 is TGCAGCGTTAATCCCTTAAGCACAGATACGCAGTATTTT. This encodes CSVNPLSTDTQYF.

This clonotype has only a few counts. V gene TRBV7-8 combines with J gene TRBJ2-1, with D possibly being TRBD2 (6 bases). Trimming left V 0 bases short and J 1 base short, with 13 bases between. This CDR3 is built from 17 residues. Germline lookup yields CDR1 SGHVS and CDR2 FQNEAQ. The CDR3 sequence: CASSLAGGGNSYNEQFF. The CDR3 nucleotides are TGTGCCAGCAGCTTAGCTGGTGGGGGGAATTCCTACAATGAGCAGTTCTTC.

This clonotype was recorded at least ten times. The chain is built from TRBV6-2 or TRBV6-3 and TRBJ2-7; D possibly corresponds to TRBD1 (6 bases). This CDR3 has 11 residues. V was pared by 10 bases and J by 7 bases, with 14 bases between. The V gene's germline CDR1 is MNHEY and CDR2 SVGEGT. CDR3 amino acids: CATQGTWEQYF. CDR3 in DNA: TGTGCCACCCAGGGGACCTGGGAGCAGTACTTC.

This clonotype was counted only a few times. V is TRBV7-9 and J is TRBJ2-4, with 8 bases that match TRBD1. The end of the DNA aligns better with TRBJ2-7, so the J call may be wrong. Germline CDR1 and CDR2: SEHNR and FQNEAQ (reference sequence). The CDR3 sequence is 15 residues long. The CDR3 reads CASSQDRDGYSEQYF. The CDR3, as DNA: TGTGCCAGCAGCCAGGACAGGGACGGTTACTCCGAGCAGTACTTC.

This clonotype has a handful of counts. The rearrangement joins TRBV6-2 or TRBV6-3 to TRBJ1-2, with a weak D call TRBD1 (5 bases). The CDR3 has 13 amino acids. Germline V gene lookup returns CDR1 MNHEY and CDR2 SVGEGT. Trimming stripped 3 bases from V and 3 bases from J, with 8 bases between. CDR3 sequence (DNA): TGTGCCAGCAGTTATCAGACAGACTATGGCTACACCTTC. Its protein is CASSYQTDYGYTF.

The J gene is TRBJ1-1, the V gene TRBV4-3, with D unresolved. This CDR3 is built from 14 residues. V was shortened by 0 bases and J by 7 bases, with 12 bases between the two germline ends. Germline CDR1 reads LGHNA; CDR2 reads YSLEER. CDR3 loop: CASSQDPRGLEAFF. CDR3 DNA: TGCGCCAGCAGCCAAGATCCACGAGGTCTTGAAGCTTTCTTT.

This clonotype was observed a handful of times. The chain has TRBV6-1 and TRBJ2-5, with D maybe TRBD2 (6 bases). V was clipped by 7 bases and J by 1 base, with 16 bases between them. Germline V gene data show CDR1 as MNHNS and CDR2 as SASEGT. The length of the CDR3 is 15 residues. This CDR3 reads CASTDPRGAQETQYF. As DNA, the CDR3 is TGTGCCAGCACCGACCCCCGCGGGGCCCAAGAGACCCAGTACTTC.

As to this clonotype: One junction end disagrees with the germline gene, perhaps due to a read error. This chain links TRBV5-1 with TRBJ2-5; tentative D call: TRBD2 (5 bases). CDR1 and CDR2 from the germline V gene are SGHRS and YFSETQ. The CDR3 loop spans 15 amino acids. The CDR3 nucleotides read TGTGCCAGCAGCTTGGGCGGGCCCGACCAAGAGACCCAGTACTTC. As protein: CASSLGGPDQETQYF.

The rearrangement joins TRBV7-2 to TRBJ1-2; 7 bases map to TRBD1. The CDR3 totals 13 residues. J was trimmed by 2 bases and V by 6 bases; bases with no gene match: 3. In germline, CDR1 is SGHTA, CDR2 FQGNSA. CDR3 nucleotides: TGTGCCAGCAGTACGGGACAGAACTATGGCTACACCTTC. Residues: CASSTGQNYGYTF.

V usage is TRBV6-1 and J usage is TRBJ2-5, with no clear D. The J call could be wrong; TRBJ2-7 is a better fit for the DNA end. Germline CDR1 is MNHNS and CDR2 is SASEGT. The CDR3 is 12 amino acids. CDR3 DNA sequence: TGTGCCAGCACGCGGTCCGTCTACGAGCAGTACTTC. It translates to CASTRSVYEQYF.

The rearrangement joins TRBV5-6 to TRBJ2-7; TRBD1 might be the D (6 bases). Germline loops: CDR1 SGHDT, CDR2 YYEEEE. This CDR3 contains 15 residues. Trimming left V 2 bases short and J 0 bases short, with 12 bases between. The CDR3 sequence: CASSFRGLFSYEQYF. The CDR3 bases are TGTGCCAGCAGCTTTAGGGGGTTATTCTCCTACGAGCAGTACTTC.

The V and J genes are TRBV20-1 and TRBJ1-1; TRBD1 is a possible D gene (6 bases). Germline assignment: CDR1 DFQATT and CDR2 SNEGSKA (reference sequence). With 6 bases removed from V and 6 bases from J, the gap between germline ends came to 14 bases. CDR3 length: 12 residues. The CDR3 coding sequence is TGCAGTGCCCTTCTCAGGGGACCTGAAGCTTTCTTT. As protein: CSALLRGPEAFF.

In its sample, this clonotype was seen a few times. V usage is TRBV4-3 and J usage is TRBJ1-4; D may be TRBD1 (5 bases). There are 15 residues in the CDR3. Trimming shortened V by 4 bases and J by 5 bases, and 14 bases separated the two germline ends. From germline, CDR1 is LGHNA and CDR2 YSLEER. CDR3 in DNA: TGCGCCAGCAGCCCTTCGACAGACATAAATGAAAAACTGTTTTTT. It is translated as CASSPSTDINEKLFF.

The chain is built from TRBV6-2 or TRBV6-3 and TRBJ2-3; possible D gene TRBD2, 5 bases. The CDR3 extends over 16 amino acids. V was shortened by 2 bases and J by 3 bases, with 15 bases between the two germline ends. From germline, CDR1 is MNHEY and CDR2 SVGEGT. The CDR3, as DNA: TGTGCCAGCAGTTACCAATCTGCGGGTAGTACAGATACGCAGTATTTT. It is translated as CASSYQSAGSTDTQYF.

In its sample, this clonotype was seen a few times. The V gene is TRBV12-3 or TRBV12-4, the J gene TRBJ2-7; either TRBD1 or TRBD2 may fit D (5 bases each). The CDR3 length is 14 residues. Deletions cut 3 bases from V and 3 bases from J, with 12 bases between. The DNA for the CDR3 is TGTGCCAGCAGTTTCCGGGGCCCAAGCTACGAGCAGTACTTC. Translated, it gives CASSFRGPSYEQYF.

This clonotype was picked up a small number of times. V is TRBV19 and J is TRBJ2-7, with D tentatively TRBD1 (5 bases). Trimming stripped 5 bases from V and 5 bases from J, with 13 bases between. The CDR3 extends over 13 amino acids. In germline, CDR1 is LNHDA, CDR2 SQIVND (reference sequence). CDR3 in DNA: TGTGCCAGTAGTCGGACAATCGGCAACGAGCAGTACTTC. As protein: CASSRTIGNEQYF.

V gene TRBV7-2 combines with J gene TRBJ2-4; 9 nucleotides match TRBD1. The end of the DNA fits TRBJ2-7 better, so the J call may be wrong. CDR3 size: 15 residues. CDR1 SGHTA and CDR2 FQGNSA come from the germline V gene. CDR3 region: CASSLGWDRVGEQYF. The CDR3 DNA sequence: TGTGCCAGCAGCTTAGGATGGGACAGGGTGGGCGAGCAGTACTTC.

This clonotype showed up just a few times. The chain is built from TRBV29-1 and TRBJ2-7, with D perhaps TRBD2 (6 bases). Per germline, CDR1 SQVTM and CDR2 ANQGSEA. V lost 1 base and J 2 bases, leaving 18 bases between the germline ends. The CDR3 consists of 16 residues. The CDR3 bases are TGCAGCGTTGAAGGGGGGGTGTCGGACGGAGCCTACGAGCAGTACTTC. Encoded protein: CSVEGGVSDGAYEQYF.